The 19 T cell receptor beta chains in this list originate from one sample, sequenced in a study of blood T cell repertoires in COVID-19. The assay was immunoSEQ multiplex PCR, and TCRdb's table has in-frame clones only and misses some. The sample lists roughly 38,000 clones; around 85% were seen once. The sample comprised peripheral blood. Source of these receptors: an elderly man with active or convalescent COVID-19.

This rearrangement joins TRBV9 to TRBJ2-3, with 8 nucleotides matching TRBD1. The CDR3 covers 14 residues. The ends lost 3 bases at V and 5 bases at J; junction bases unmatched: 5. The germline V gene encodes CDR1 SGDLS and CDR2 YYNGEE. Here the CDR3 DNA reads TGTGCCAGCAGCGGTCAGGGGGCGCGAGATACGCAGTATTTT. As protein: CASSGQGARDTQYF.

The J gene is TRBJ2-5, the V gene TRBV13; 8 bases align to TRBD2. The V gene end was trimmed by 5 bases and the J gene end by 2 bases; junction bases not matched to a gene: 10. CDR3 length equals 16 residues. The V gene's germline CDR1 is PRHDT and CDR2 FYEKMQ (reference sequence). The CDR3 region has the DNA TGTGCCAGCAGCCTACCCTTCTTAGCGGGGCAAGAGACCCAGTACTTC. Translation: CASSLPFLAGQETQYF.

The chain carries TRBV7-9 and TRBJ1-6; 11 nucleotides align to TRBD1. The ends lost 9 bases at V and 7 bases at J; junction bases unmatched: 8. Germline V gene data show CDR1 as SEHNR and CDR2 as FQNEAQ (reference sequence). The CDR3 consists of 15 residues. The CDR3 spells CASSLRDRGNSPLHF. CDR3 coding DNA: TGTGCCAGTTCACTCCGGGACAGGGGGAATTCACCCCTCCACTTT.

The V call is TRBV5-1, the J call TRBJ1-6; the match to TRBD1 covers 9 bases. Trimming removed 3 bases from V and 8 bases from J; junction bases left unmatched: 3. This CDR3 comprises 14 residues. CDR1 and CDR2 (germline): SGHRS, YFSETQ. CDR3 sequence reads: CASSWTGEDSPLHF. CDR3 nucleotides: TGCGCCAGCAGCTGGACAGGGGAGGATTCACCCCTCCACTTT.

The CDR3 spells CASSLGLAPPTDTQYF. As DNA, the CDR3 is TGTGCCAGCAGCTTAGGACTAGCGCCCCCCACAGATACGCAGTATTTT. The chain joins TRBV7-2 to TRBJ2-3, with 8 bases that match TRBD2. Germline CDR1 and CDR2: SGHTA and FQGNSA. The CDR3 has 16 residues. V was pared by 1 base and J by 2 bases, with 5 bases of the junction left unmatched.

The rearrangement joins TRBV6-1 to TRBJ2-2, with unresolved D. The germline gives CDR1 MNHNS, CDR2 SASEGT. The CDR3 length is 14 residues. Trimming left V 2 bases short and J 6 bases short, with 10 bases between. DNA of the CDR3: TGTGCCAGCAGTGAATGGTCGGGTCCCGGGGAGCTGTTTTTT. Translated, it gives CASSEWSGPGELFF.

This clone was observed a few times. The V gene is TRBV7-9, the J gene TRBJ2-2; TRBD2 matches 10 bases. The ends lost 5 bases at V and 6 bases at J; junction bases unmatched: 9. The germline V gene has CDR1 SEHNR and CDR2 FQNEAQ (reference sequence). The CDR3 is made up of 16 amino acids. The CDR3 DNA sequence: TGTGCCAGCAGCCCTAGCGGGAGAATGGGTCCCGGGGAGCTGTTTTTT. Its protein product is CASSPSGRMGPGELFF. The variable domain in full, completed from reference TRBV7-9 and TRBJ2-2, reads DTGVSQNPRHKITKRGQNVTFRCDPISEHNRLYWYRQTLGQGPEFLTYFQNEAQLEKSRLLSDRFSAERPKGSFSTLEIQRTEQGDSAMYLCASSPSGRMGPGELFFGEGSRLTVL.

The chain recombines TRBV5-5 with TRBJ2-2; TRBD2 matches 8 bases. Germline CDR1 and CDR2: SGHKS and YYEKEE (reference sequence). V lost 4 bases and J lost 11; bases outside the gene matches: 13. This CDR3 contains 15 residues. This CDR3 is CASSRFVAGGAELFF. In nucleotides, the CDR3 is TGTGCCAGCAGCCGTTTTGTTGCGGGGGGCGCAGAGCTGTTTTTT.

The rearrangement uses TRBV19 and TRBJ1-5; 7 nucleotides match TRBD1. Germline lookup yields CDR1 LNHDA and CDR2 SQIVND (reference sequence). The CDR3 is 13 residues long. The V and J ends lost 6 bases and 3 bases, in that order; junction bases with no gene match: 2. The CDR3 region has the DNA TGTGCCAGTAGCGGACAGGTCAATCAGCCCCAGCATTTT. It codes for CASSGQVNQPQHF.

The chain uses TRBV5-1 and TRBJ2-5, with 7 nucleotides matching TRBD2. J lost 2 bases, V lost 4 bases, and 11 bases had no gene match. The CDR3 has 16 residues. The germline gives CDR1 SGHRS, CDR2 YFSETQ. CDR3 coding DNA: TGCGCCAGCAGCCTCAACGGCCCTAGCGGTCAAGAGACCCAGTACTTC. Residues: CASSLNGPSGQETQYF.

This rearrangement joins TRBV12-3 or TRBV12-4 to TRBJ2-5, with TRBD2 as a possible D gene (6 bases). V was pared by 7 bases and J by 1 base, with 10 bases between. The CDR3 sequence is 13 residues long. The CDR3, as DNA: TGTGCCAGCACTACGACTAGCCAAGAGACCCAGTACTTC. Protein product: CASTTTSQETQYF.

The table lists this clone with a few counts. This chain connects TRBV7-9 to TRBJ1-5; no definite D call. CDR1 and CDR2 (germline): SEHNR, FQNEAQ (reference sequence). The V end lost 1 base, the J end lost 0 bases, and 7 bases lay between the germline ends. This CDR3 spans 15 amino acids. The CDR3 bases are TGTGCCAGCAGCTTAGTACAGAATAGCAATCAGCCCCAGCATTTT. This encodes CASSLVQNSNQPQHF. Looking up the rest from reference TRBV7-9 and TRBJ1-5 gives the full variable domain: DTGVSQNPRHKITKRGQNVTFRCDPISEHNRLYWYRQTLGQGPEFLTYFQNEAQLEKSRLLSDRFSAERPKGSFSTLEIQRTEQGDSAMYLCASSLVQNSNQPQHFGDGTRLSIL.

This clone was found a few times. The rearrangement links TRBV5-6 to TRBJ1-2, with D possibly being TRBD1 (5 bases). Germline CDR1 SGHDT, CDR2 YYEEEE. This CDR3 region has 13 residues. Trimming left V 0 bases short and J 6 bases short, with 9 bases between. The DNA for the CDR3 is TGTGCCAGCAGCTTGGACAGGTTGAATGGCTACACCTTC. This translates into CASSLDRLNGYTF.

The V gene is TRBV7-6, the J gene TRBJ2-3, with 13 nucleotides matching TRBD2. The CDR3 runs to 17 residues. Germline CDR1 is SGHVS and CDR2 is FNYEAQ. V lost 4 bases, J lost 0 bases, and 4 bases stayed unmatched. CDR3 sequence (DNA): TGTGCCAGCAGCTCCGGACTAGCGGGGGAAAGCACAGATACGCAGTATTTT. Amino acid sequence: CASSSGLAGESTDTQYF.

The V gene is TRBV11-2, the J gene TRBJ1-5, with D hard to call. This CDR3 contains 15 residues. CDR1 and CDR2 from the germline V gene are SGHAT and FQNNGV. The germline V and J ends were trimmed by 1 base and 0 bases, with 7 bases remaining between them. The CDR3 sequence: CASSLGISSNQPQHF. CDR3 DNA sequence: TGTGCCAGCAGCTTAGGTATATCTAGCAATCAGCCCCAGCATTTT.

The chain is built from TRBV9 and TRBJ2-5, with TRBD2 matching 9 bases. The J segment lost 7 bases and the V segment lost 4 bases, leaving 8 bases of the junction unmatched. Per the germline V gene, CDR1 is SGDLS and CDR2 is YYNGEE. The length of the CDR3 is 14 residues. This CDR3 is CASSPKGLAVTQYF. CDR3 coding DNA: TGTGCCAGCAGCCCAAAGGGACTAGCTGTGACCCAGTACTTC.

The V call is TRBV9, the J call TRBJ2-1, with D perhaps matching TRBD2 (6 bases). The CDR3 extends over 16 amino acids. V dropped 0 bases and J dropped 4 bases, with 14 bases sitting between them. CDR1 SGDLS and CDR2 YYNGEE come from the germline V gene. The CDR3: CASSVVPGEEYNEQFF. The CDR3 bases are TGTGCCAGCAGCGTAGTCCCGGGAGAGGAATACAATGAGCAGTTCTTC.

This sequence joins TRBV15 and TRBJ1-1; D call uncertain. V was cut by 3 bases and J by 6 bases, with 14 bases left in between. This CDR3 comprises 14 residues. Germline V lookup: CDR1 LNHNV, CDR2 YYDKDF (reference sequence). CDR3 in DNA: TGTGCCACCAGCAGGGAACTACGCTCTGCTGAAGCTTTCTTT. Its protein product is CATSRELRSAEAFF.

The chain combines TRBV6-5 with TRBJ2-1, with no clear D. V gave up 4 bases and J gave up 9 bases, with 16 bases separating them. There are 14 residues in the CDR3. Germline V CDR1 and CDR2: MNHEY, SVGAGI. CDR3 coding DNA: TGTGCCAGCAGTTCACCCCCCTCGGTCCGTGAGCAGTTCTTC. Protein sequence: CASSSPPSVREQFF.